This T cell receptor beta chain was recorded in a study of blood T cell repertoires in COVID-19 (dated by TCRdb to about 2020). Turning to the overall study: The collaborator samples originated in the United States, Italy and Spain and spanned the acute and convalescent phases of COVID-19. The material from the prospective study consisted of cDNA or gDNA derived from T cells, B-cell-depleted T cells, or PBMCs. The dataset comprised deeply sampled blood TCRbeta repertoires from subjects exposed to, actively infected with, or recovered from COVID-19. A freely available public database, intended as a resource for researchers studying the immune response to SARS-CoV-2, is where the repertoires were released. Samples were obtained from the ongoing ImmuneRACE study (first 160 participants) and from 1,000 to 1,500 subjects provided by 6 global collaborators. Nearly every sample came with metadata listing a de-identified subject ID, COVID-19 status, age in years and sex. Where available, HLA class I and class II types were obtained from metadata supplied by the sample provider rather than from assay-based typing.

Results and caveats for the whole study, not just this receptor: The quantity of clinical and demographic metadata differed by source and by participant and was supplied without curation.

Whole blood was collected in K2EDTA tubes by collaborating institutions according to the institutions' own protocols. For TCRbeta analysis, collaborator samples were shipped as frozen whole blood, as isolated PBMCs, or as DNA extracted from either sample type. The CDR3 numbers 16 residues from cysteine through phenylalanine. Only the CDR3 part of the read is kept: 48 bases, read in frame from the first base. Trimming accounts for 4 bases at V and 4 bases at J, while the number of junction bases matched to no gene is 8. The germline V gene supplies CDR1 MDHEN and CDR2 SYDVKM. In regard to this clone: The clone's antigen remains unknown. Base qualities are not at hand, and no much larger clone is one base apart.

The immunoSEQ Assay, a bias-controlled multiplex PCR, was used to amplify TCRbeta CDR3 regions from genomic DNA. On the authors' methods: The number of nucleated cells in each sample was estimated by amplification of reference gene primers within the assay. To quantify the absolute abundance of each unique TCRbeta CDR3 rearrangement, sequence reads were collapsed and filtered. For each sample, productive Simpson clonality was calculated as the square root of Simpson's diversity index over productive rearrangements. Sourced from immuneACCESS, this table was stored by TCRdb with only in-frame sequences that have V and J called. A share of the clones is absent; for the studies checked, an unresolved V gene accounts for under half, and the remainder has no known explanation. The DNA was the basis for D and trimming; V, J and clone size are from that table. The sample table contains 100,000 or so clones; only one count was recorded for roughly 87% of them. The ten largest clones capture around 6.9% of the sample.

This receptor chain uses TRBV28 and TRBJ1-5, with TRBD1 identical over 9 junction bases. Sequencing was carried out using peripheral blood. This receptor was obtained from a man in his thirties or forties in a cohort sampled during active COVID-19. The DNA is TGTGCCAGCAGTTCATATGTCGGACAGGGGAATCAGCCCCAGCATTTT. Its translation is CASSSYVGQGNQPQHF.